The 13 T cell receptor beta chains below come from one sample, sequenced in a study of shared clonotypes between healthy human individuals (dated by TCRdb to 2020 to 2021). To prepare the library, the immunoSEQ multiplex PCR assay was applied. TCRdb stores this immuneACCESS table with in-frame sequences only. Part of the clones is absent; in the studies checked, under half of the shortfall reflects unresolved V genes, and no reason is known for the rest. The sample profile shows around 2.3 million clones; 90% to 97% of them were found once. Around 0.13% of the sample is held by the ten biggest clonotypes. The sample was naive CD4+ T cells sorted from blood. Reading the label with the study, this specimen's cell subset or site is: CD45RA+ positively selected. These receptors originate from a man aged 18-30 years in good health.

Written as DNA, the CDR3 is TGCGCCAGCAGCTTGTGGCTAGCGGGAGGCTCAGATACGCAGTATTTT. It yields the protein CASSLWLAGGSDTQYF. The gene calls are TRBV5-1 and TRBJ2-3, with 11 bases aligning to TRBD2. Germline V gene data show CDR1 as SGHRS and CDR2 as YFSETQ. There are 16 residues in the CDR3. Trimming cost V 1 base and J 4 bases; bases outside gene matches: 5.

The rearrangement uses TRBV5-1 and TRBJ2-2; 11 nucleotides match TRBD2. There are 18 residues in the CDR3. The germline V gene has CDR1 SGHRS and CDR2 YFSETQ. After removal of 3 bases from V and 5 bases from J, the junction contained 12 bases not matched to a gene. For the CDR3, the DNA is TGCGCCAGCAGCTGGAGCGGACTAGCGGGTGGGGCAACCGGGGAGCTGTTTTTT. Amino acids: CASSWSGLAGGATGELFF.

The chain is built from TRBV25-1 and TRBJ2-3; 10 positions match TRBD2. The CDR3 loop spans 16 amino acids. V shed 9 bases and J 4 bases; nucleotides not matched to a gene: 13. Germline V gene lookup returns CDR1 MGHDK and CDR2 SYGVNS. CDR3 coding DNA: TGTGCCAGTGGAGGTGGGGCTAGCGGGAGAGCAGATACGCAGTATTTT. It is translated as CASGGGASGRADTQYF.

DNA for the CDR3: TGTGCCAGCCTTCAGGTAACTGAAGCTTTCTTT. Its translation: CASLQVTEAFF. V is TRBV7-9 and J is TRBJ1-1; D remains unclear. The V and J ends lost 8 bases and 5 bases respectively, with 9 bases between them. The length of the CDR3 is 11 residues. Per germline, CDR1 SEHNR and CDR2 FQNEAQ (reference sequence).

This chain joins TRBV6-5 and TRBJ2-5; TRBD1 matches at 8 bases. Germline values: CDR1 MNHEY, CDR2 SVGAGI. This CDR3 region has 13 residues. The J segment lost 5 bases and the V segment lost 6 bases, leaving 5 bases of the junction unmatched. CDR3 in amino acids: CASRRTGTETQYF. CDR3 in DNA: TGTGCCAGCAGACGGACAGGGACGGAGACCCAGTACTTC.

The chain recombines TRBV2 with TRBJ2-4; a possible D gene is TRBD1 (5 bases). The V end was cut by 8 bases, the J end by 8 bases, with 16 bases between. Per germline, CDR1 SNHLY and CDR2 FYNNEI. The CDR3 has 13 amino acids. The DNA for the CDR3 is TGTGCCAGCCAAGAAGGGGTATTGGACATTCAGTACTTC. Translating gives CASQEGVLDIQYF.

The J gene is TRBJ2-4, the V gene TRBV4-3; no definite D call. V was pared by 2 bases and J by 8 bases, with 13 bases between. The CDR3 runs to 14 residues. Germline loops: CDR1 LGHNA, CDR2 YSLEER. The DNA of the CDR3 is TGCGCCAGCAGCCAATATCTGCTAGAAGACATTCAGTACTTC. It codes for CASSQYLLEDIQYF.

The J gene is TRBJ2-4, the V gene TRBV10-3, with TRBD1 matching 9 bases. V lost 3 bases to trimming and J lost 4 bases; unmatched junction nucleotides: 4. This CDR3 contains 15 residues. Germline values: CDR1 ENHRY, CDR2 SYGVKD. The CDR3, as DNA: TGTGCCATCAGTGACCGGACAGGGGAAAAAAACATTCAGTACTTC. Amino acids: CAISDRTGEKNIQYF.

This CDR3 is CASSEYAGTEAFF. CDR3 in DNA: TGTGCCAGCAGTGAGTATGCAGGCACTGAAGCTTTCTTT. The genes are TRBV6-1 and TRBJ1-1, with unresolved D. CDR1 is MNHNS, CDR2 SASEGT, per germline. The CDR3 is 13 residues long. Trimming cost V 3 bases and J 4 bases, with 9 bases left between them.

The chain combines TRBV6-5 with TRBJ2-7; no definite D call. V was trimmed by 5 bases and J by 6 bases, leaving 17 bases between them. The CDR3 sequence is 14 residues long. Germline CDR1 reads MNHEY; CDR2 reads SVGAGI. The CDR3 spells CASSAPRSTGEQYF. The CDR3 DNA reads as TGTGCCAGCAGTGCTCCCCGATCGACCGGCGAGCAGTACTTC.

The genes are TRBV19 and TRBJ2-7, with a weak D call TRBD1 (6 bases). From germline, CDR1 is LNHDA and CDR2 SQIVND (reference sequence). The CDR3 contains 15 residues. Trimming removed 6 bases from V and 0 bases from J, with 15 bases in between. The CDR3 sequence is CASRSQGWASYEQYF. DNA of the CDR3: TGTGCCAGTAGGTCACAGGGCTGGGCCTCCTACGAGCAGTACTTC.

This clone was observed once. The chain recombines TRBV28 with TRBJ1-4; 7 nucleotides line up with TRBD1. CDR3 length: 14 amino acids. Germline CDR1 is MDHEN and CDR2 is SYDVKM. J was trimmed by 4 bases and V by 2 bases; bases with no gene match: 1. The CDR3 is CASSLNRGNEKLFF. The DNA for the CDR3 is TGTGCCAGCAGTTTAAACAGGGGTAATGAAAAACTGTTTTTT. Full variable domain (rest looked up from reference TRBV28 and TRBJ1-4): DVKVTQSSRYLVKRTGEKVFLECVQDMDHENMFWYRQDPGLGLRLIYFSYDVKMKEKGDIPEGYSVSREKKERFSLILESASTNQTSMYLCASSLNRGNEKLFFGSGTQLSVL.

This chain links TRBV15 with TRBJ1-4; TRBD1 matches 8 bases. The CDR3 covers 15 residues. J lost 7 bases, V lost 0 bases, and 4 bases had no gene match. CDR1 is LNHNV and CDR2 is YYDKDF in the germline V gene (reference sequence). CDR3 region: CATSREDRGFEKLFF. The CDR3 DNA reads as TGTGCCACCAGCAGAGAAGACAGGGGATTTGAAAAACTGTTTTTT.